These T cell receptor beta chains were read from a single sample in a study of blood T cell repertoires in COVID-19. Libraries were prepared by immunoSEQ multiplex PCR; TCRdb keeps only in-frame clonotypes and omits some of them. Among some 340,000 clones listed, around 83% were seen once. The sequencing input was peripheral blood. All receptors derive from a man aged 25-45 years with active or convalescent COVID-19. The CDR3 runs from the conserved cysteine through the conserved F or W. Fields, in order: V gene, clone size, J gene, D gene, CDR3 DNA, CDR3 protein. D genes are given only for firm matches. Some rows mark clone size as missing; the rest say once, few, many or name a class of expanded clone.

V: TRBV14
size: NA
J: TRBJ2-7
D: NA
DNA: TGTGCCAGCAGCCATCTCTTAGCGGCGGCGGGCGAGCAGTACTTC
CDR3: CASSHLLAAAGEQYF

V: TRBV3-1/TRBV3-2
size: NA
J: TRBJ2-1
D: TRBD2
DNA: TGTGCCAGCAGTCGAGCGGGAGGGCACTACAATGAGCAGTTCTTC
CDR3: CASSRAGGHYNEQFF

V: TRBV7-9
size: NA
J: TRBJ1-1
D: NA
DNA: TGTGCCAGTAGCCCCGCTACGACAGGAACCCTCATGAACACTGAAGCTTTCTTT
CDR3: CASSPATTGTLMNTEAFF

V: TRBV9
size: NA
J: TRBJ2-2
D: NA
DNA: TGTGCCAGCAGCGTCTCCGCGAACACCGGGGAGCTGTTTTTT
CDR3: CASSVSANTGELFF

V: TRBV28
size: NA
J: TRBJ2-3
D: NA
DNA: TGTGCCAGCAGTACGACTAGTTCAGATACGCAGTATTTT
CDR3: CASSTTSSDTQYF

V: TRBV15
size: NA
J: TRBJ1-5
D: NA
DNA: TGTGCCACCAGAATGGGCGCCTATAGCAATCAGCCCCAGCATTTT
CDR3: CATRMGAYSNQPQHF

V: TRBV19
size: NA
J: TRBJ1-2
D: NA
DNA: TGTGCCAGTATGCGGCAGAACTATGGCTACACCTTC
CDR3: CASMRQNYGYTF

V: TRBV27
size: NA
J: TRBJ1-5
D: NA
DNA: TGTGCCAGCAGTTTACGGGGGGATTCTTTTCAGCCCCAGCATTTT
CDR3: CASSLRGDSFQPQHF

V: TRBV30
size: NA
J: TRBJ2-7
D: NA
DNA: TGTGCCTGGAGTCGCGGGGAACCCTACGAGCAGTACTTC
CDR3: CAWSRGEPYEQYF

V: TRBV6-5
size: NA
J: TRBJ1-2
D: TRBD1
DNA: TGTGCCAGCAGTCTTACAGGGGAATCCTATGGCTACACCTTC
CDR3: CASSLTGESYGYTF

V: TRBV7-9
size: NA
J: TRBJ2-3
D: NA
DNA: TGTGCCAGCAGCTCCCCGGTGGGAGGCACAGATACGCAGTATTTT
CDR3: CASSSPVGGTDTQYF

V: TRBV3-1/TRBV3-2
size: NA
J: TRBJ1-4
D: TRBD1
DNA: TGTGCCAGCAGCCCGACCGGGACAGCAAATGAAAAACTGTTTTTT
CDR3: CASSPTGTANEKLFF

V: TRBV5-1
size: NA
J: TRBJ1-2
D: NA
DNA: TGCGCCAGCAGCTTGGTCGGCTATGGCTACACCTTC
CDR3: CASSLVGYGYTF

V: TRBV7-2
size: NA
J: TRBJ2-2
D: TRBD2
DNA: TGTGCCAGCAGCGTCTCCGGACTAGCGCTTGGCGGGGAGCTGTTTTTT
CDR3: CASSVSGLALGGELFF

V: TRBV4-1
size: NA
J: TRBJ2-7
D: TRBD1
DNA: TGCGCCAGCAGTCATACAGGGGGCTTAAGCTCCTACGAGCAGTACTTC
CDR3: CASSHTGGLSSYEQYF

V: TRBV7-2
size: NA
J: TRBJ1-2
D: TRBD1
DNA: TGTGCCAGCAGCCCAGTGGGACAGGGAGGAGGCTACACCTTC
CDR3: CASSPVGQGGGYTF

V: TRBV21-1
size: NA
J: TRBJ2-2
D: NA
DNA: TGTGCCAGCAGCGCCATCCGGGACAGCCCTAACACCGGGGAGCTGTTTTTT
CDR3: CASSAIRDSPNTGELFF

V: TRBV2
size: NA
J: TRBJ2-2
D: TRBD1
DNA: TGTGCCAGCTGCGCCGGGACAGGGCTGATCGGGGAGCTGTTTTTT
CDR3: CASCAGTGLIGELFF

V: TRBV3-1/TRBV3-2
size: once
J: TRBJ2-7
D: NA
DNA: TGTGCCAGCAGCCATCGGAGACCCTACGAGCAGTACTTC
CDR3: CASSHRRPYEQYF

V: TRBV2
size: NA
J: TRBJ2-1
D: NA
DNA: TGTGCCAGCAGTGCGGGGGAGATCTCCTACAATGAGCAGTTCTTC
CDR3: CASSAGEISYNEQFF